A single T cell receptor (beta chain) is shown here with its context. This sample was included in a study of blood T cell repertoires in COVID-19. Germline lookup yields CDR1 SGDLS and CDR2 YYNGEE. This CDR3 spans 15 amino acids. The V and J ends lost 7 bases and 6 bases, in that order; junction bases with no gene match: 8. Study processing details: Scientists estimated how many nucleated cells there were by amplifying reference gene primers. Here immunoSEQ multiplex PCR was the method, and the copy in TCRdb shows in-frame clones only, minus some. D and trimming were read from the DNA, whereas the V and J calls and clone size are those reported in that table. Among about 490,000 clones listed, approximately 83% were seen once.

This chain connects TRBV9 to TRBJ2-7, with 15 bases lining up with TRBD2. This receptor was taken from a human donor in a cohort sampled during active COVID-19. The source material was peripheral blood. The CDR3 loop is CASGLGLAGGGEQYF. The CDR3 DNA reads TGTGCCAGCGGGTTGGGACTAGCGGGAGGCGGCGAGCAGTACTTC.